The rows below give T cell receptor beta chains drawn from one sample of a study of T cells in localized non-small cell lung cancer. Sequencing used immunoSEQ multiplex PCR; TCRdb keeps in-frame clones, though not all of them. The profile shows 2,500 or so clones, approximately 30% of them singletons. Sequencing used lung tumor tissue, obtained before any cancer treatment. Source of these receptors: a man aged 40-75 years with stage III squamous cell lung carcinoma. Both conserved end residues are part of each CDR3. A D gene is named only where the DNA matches it firmly. Size tells how often a clone was seen (once, few, many) or the class of an expanded clone, and some rows leave it out.

D	size	V	J	DNA	CDR3
.	.	TRBV12-1	TRBJ2-1	TGTGCCAGCAGCTTTTCAGGGTCCTACAATGAGCAGTTCTTC	CASSFSGSYNEQFF
TRBD1	.	TRBV11-3	TRBJ2-4	TGTGCCAGCAGCGTCAGGCACGGGACAGGGAACATTCAGTACTTC	CASSVRHGTGNIQYF
.	few	TRBV11-3	TRBJ2-5	TGTGCCAGCAGCCCCCGCCCTGTCCAGGGGGGGACCCAGTACTTC	CASSPRPVQGGTQYF
TRBD1	few	TRBV11-3	TRBJ1-4	TGTGCCAGCAGCTCCAGGACAGGGGGTTCTCGTGAAAAACTGTTTTTT	CASSSRTGGSREKLFF
.	.	TRBV11-3	TRBJ2-2	TGTGCCAGCAGCCCGAATCCGGGGACGAACACCGGGGAGCTGTTTTTT	CASSPNPGTNTGELFF
TRBD1	few	TRBV11-3	TRBJ1-2	TGTGCCAGCAGGCCTCCGGGACAGGGGATTCCTGGCTACACCTTC	CASRPPGQGIPGYTF
TRBD2	few	TRBV19	TRBJ2-7	TGTGCCAGTAGTATCATGACTAGCGACGAGCAGTACTTC	CASSIMTSDEQYF
TRBD2	few	TRBV11-3	TRBJ2-1	TGTGCCAGCAGCTTAGTCGTCACTAGCGGGGGTGAGCAGTTCTTC	CASSLVVTSGGEQFF
.	few	TRBV30	TRBJ1-2	TGTGCCTGGAGTGTCGCCGTTTATGGCTACACCTTC	CAWSVAVYGYTF
.	few	TRBV25-1	TRBJ1-1	TGTGCCAGCAGTGAGGGGGGCTACACTGAAGCTTTCTTT	CASSEGGYTEAFF
.	few	TRBV11-3	TRBJ2-6	TGTGCCAGCAGCCTAATTGCAGGGGCCAAACCCTCTGGGGCCAACGTCCTGACTTTC	CASSLIAGAKPSGANVLTF
.	few	TRBV15	TRBJ2-7	TGTGCCACCAGCAGAGATTCTCGGGACGGAGAGCAGTACTTC	CATSRDSRDGEQYF
.	.	TRBV5-1	TRBJ2-3	TGCGCCAGCAGCTTGGGAGGACACGGAGATACGCAGTATTTT	CASSLGGHGDTQYF
.	few	TRBV14	TRBJ1-3	TGTGCCAGCAGCTTCTCGAGGTTGGGGAACACCATATATTTT	CASSFSRLGNTIYF
.	.	TRBV11-3	TRBJ1-5	TGTGCCAGCAGCTTGGGTACAGCCAAGCATCAGCCCCAGCATTTT	CASSLGTAKHQPQHF
TRBD1	.	TRBV29-1	TRBJ2-2	TGCAGCGTTGAAGGTCCGACAGGGATGGGGAACACCGGGGAGCTGTTTTTT	CSVEGPTGMGNTGELFF
TRBD2	.	TRBV14	TRBJ2-7	TGTGCCAGCAGTGTAGGACTAGCGGGGGTCTACGAGCAGTACTTC	CASSVGLAGVYEQYF
.	medium-sized	TRBV11-3	TRBJ2-7	TGTGCCAGCAGCCGAGACAGCCCACTCTCCTACGAGCAGTACTTC	CASSRDSPLSYEQYF
TRBD1	few	TRBV11-3	TRBJ2-6	TGTGCCAGCAGCTTAGGACAGGGTCCGACAGGGGCCAACGTCCTGACTTTC	CASSLGQGPTGANVLTF
.	few	TRBV6-8	TRBJ2-5	TGTGCCAGCAGTACAGGGTCGAGGCAAGAGACCCAGTACTTC	CASSTGSRQETQYF
TRBD1	medium-sized	TRBV6-8	TRBJ1-3	TGTGCCAGCACCTGGACAGGAGGAAACACCATATATTTT	CASTWTGGNTIYF
TRBD1	few	TRBV11-3	TRBJ1-6	TGTGCCAGCACCCCAGGGGGTCGTATTTCACCCCTCCACTTT	CASTPGGRISPLHF
TRBD2	.	TRBV6-8	TRBJ2-1	TGTGCCAGCACCGGGGGCTGGCGGGAGGGCCGGTCCTACAATGAGCAGTTCTTC	CASTGGWREGRSYNEQFF
TRBD2	.	TRBV15	TRBJ2-5	TGTGCCACCAGCACAGGAGCGGGAGCGGCGGTAGAGACCCAGTACTTC	CATSTGAGAAVETQYF
.	few	TRBV9	TRBJ2-5	TGTGCCAGCAGAAAACTAGAAGAGACCCAGTACTTC	CASRKLEETQYF
TRBD2	few	TRBV7-7	TRBJ2-3	TGTGCCAGCAGCTTAGAGGGGAGGGGCACAGATACGCAGTATTTT	CASSLEGRGTDTQYF
TRBD1	.	TRBV19	TRBJ2-7	TGTGCCAGTAGTGCTCCAGGGGGTTTGGGCTACGAGCAGTACTTC	CASSAPGGLGYEQYF
TRBD1	.	TRBV11-3	TRBJ2-5	TGTGCCAGCAGCGCGCGGGACAGGGGATTAGAGACCCAGTACTTC	CASSARDRGLETQYF
TRBD2	few	TRBV11-3	TRBJ2-1	TGTGCCAGCAGCTTCCTAGCGGGAGGGCCCGATGAGCAGTTCTTC	CASSFLAGGPDEQFF
.	.	TRBV14	TRBJ2-7	TGTGCCAGCAGCCAAGTAAGATCCTACGAGCAGTACTTC	CASSQVRSYEQYF
.	.	TRBV18	TRBJ1-2	TGTGCCAGCTCCAAGGAAACGGGGGATAGAGGCTACACCTTC	CASSKETGDRGYTF
.	.	TRBV28	TRBJ1-2	TGTGCCAGCAGTTCCGGGAGGGGGGCGAAGGGCTACACCTTC	CASSSGRGAKGYTF
.	few	TRBV11-3	TRBJ2-6	TGTGCCAGCAGCTTTAACAGGGTATCTGGGGCCAACGTCCTGACTTTC	CASSFNRVSGANVLTF
.	.	TRBV30	TRBJ2-3	TGTGCCTGGAGTCCGGGACTGGAACGCACAGATACGCAGTATTTT	CAWSPGLERTDTQYF
TRBD1	.	TRBV10-1	TRBJ1-5	TGCGCCAGCAGTGAGCCGGACCGGGACAGGGGGAATCAGCCCCAGCATTTT	CASSEPDRDRGNQPQHF
.	few	TRBV11-3	TRBJ1-1	TGTGCCAGCAGCTTATTAATGGCGAACACTGAAGCTTTCTTT	CASSLLMANTEAFF
.	few	TRBV6-8	TRBJ2-7	TGTGCCAGCAGCCGGGACTCCCGCTACGAGCAGTACTTC	CASSRDSRYEQYF
.	few	TRBV11-3	TRBJ1-6	TGTGCCAGCAGCTTGTCCGCGAGATTGGCAAATTCACCCCTCCACTTT	CASSLSARLANSPLHF
.	.	TRBV19	TRBJ2-3	TGTGCCAGTAGTCTCCCCGGGAGTATACCAGATACGCAGTATTTT	CASSLPGSIPDTQYF
TRBD2	medium-sized	TRBV6-8	TRBJ2-3	TGTGCCAGCAGTCTTAGCGGGGGTTTCACAGATACGCAGTATTTT	CASSLSGGFTDTQYF
.	.	TRBV7-5	TRBJ2-3	TGTGCCAGCAGCTTAGGAGTGACAGGGGCAGATACGCAGTATTTT	CASSLGVTGADTQYF